Sequencing of this T cell receptor (beta chain) was carried out in a study of T cells in tuberculosis. CDR1 is MNHEY, CDR2 SMNVEV, per germline (reference sequence). V lost 5 bases to trimming and J lost 1 base; unmatched junction nucleotides: 5. The CDR3 loop spans 15 amino acids. Time point of the sample: new active TB diagnosis, blood taken before or within 7 days of starting treatment. Each donor contributed roughly 100,000 T cells on average, unsorted. Note on this clone: The antigen is unknown.

Study-level results: GMM-specific TCRs were nearer to active tuberculosis alpha repertoires, suggesting expansion. Active tuberculosis patients had shorter CDR3-alpha; the beta difference was nonsignificant.

The repertoire was sequenced with immunoSEQ multiplex PCR; TCRdb's copy has only in-frame clones and lacks some. The sample comprises about 5,500 clones, 95% to 98% of which are singletons, and around 10% rests with the top ten. The specimen comprised PBMCs, sampled at tuberculosis diagnosis. This chain connects TRBV27 to TRBJ2-1; 7 positions agree with TRBD2. The TCR originated in an adult with tuberculosis. CDR3 sequence reads: CASSVAGPSYNEQFF. The CDR3 region has the DNA TGTGCCAGCAGTGTAGCGGGCCCTTCCTACAATGAGCAGTTCTTC.